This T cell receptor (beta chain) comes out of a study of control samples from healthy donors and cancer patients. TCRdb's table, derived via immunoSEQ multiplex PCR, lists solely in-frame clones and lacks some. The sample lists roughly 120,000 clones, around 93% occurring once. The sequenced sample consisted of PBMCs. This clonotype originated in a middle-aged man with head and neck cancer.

Written as DNA, the CDR3 is TGTGCCAGCAGGGAACAGGGGGCTGAAGCTTTCTTT. This gives the protein CASREQGAEAFF. The chain has TRBV2 and TRBJ1-1; 8 bases are a match to TRBD1. J was trimmed by 6 bases and V by 6 bases; bases with no gene match: 3. Germline loops: CDR1 SNHLY, CDR2 FYNNEI. This CDR3 has 12 residues.